The rows below give T cell receptor beta chains drawn from one sample of a study of blood T cell repertoires in COVID-19. Sequencing used immunoSEQ multiplex PCR; TCRdb keeps in-frame clones, though not all of them. There are more than 250,000 clones in the sample; nearly 90% occur only once, and less than 6% lies in the top ten. The sample taken for sequencing was PBMCs or T cells enriched from blood (not recorded which). Receptor source: a woman in her 30s who had recovered from COVID-19. CDR3s include the opening cysteine and the closing phenylalanine or tryptophan. The D gene is left open where the match is weak.

D	V	J	CDR3	DNA
.	TRBV5-6	TRBJ1-2	CASSYRAYGYTF	TGTGCCAGCAGCTACAGGGCCTATGGCTACACCTTC
TRBD1	TRBV2	TRBJ1-6	CASSVGRGNSPLHF	TGTGCCAGCAGTGTAGGCAGGGGGAATTCACCCCTCCACTTT
.	TRBV7-3	TRBJ2-2	CASSLVPGATGELFF	TGTGCCAGCAGCTTAGTGCCAGGGGCCACCGGGGAGCTGTTTTTT
TRBD1	TRBV5-1	TRBJ1-1	CASSFSQGVTEAFF	TGCGCCAGCAGCTTCTCACAGGGGGTCACTGAAGCTTTCTTT
TRBD1	TRBV5-1	TRBJ1-6	CASSLNSGQGNSPLHF	TGCGCCAGCAGCTTGAATTCGGGACAGGGTAATTCACCCCTCCACTTT
TRBD1	TRBV6-5	TRBJ1-1	CASTQGVLGTEAFF	TGTGCCAGCACCCAGGGGGTTCTTGGCACTGAAGCTTTCTTT
TRBD1	TRBV5-8	TRBJ2-7	CASSPGGAYEQYF	TGTGCCAGCAGCCCAGGGGGCGCGTACGAGCAGTACTTC
.	TRBV27	TRBJ1-1	CASSLGPGVFAEAFF	TGTGCCAGCAGTTTGGGCCCCGGGGTTTTCGCTGAAGCTTTCTTT
TRBD1	TRBV5-1	TRBJ1-2	CASSQPGQGHYGYTF	TGCGCCAGCAGCCAACCGGGACAGGGCCACTATGGCTACACCTTC
TRBD1	TRBV30	TRBJ1-2	CACGTGPHGYGYTF	TGTGCCTGCGGGACAGGGCCCCACGGCTATGGCTACACCTTC
TRBD1	TRBV27	TRBJ1-4	CASRVRGQGFPNEKLFF	TGTGCCAGCAGGGTTAGGGGACAGGGGTTCCCTAATGAAAAACTGTTTTTT
TRBD1	TRBV5-1	TRBJ2-7	CASSLLDRGDEQYF	TGCGCCAGCAGTTTATTGGACAGGGGAGACGAGCAGTACTTC
.	TRBV19	TRBJ1-1	CASALYAGTEAFF	TGTGCCAGTGCCCTGTACGCGGGGACTGAAGCTTTCTTT
.	TRBV18	TRBJ1-5	CASSPSRNSNQPQHF	TGTGCCAGCTCACCAAGCAGAAACAGTAATCAGCCCCAGCATTTT
TRBD1	TRBV6-2/TRBV6-3	TRBJ2-5	CASSYLTGGVRTQYF	TGTGCCAGCAGTTACTTGACAGGGGGCGTGAGGACCCAGTACTTC